The rows below give T cell receptor beta chains drawn from one sample of a study of blood T cell repertoires in COVID-19. Assay: immunoSEQ multiplex PCR; the TCRdb copy retains only in-frame clones and omits some. The sample holds 70,000 to 90,000 clones, about 87% seen once. Sequenced sample: peripheral blood. The receptors shown here come from a man aged 80 or over with active or convalescent COVID-19. Both conserved end residues are part of each CDR3. D genes are given only for firm matches. Size values are once, few and many counts, or a class for expanded clones, and some rows have none.

d_gene	j_gene	len	abundance	v_gene	CDR3aa	CDR3nt
.	TRBJ2-6	17	once	TRBV18	CASSPLQSLTGANVLTF	TGTGCCAGCTCACCACTACAGTCCCTTACTGGGGCCAACGTCCTGACTTTC
.	TRBJ1-1	13	.	TRBV12-3/TRBV12-4	CASTPQGYTEAFF	TGTGCCAGCACCCCTCAGGGCTACACTGAAGCTTTCTTT
TRBD1	TRBJ1-2	14	.	TRBV28	CASSYGQGNYGYTF	TGTGCCAGCAGCTATGGACAGGGGAACTATGGCTACACCTTC
TRBD2	TRBJ2-3	14	.	TRBV7-9	CASNVAGRTDTQYF	TGTGCCAGCAACGTAGCGGGGCGCACAGATACGCAGTATTTT
.	TRBJ1-5	13	.	TRBV19	CASSEQGGQPQHF	TGTGCCAGTAGTGAGCAGGGCGGTCAGCCCCAGCATTTT
.	TRBJ1-1	13	.	TRBV19	CASNPKGISEAFF	TGTGCCAGTAACCCCAAGGGGATCTCTGAAGCTTTCTTT
TRBD1	TRBJ1-2	15	.	TRBV4-1	CASSQDQGAGYGYTF	TGCGCCAGCAGCCAAGATCAGGGGGCCGGCTATGGCTACACCTTC
TRBD1	TRBJ2-5	15	.	TRBV13	CASSSRTGGYETQYF	TGTGCCAGCAGCTCCCGGACAGGGGGTTATGAGACCCAGTACTTC
.	TRBJ1-6	15	.	TRBV6-1	CASSEPAGNNSPLHF	TGTGCCAGCAGTGAGCCGGCAGGGAATAATTCACCCCTCCACTTT
TRBD2	TRBJ2-2	17	.	TRBV15	CATSRTSGGVNTGELFF	TGTGCCACCAGCAGGACTAGCGGGGGGGTAAACACCGGGGAGCTGTTTTTT
TRBD2	TRBJ2-1	16	.	TRBV2	CASVPGLANSYNEQFF	TGTGCCAGTGTACCGGGACTAGCGAACTCCTACAATGAGCAGTTCTTC
.	TRBJ2-2	17	few	TRBV3-1/TRBV3-2	CASSQDLTLKNTGELFF	TGTGCCAGCAGCCAAGATCTAACCCTCAAGAACACCGGGGAGCTGTTTTTT
TRBD1	TRBJ2-3	18	.	TRBV4-1	CASSLEPGTAAWSGTQYF	TGCGCCAGCAGCCTAGAACCCGGGACAGCAGCGTGGTCAGGTACGCAGTATTTT
TRBD2	TRBJ2-5	15	.	TRBV5-8	CASTLRRGGVETQYF	TGTGCCAGCACCCTCCGGCGGGGGGGCGTGGAGACCCAGTACTTC
TRBD2	TRBJ2-2	15	.	TRBV18	CASSGTSGNTGELFF	TGTGCCAGCTCGGGGACTAGCGGAAACACCGGGGAGCTGTTTTTT
TRBD1	TRBJ1-6	15	.	TRBV5-4	CASSPSTGDNSPLHF	TGTGCCAGCAGCCCTTCCACAGGGGATAATTCACCCCTCCACTTT
.	TRBJ1-6	14	.	TRBV5-6	CASPIQSGNSPLHF	TGTGCCAGCCCTATACAGTCAGGGAATTCACCCCTCCACTTT
.	TRBJ1-5	15	.	TRBV19	CASSVGPAGEQPQHF	TGTGCCAGTAGTGTCGGTCCGGCGGGGGAACAGCCCCAGCATTTT
.	TRBJ1-2	14	once	TRBV5-1	CASSPGGGIAGYTF	TGCGCCAGCAGCCCGGGAGGGGGGATTGCTGGCTACACCTTC
.	TRBJ1-5	17	.	TRBV6-2/TRBV6-3	CASSPLTGGRLPGPQHF	TGTGCCAGCAGTCCACTCACAGGAGGGCGTCTCCCTGGGCCCCAGCATTTT
.	TRBJ2-1	15	.	TRBV12-5	CASGLGSGGPNEQFF	TGTGCTAGTGGTTTGGGATCGGGGGGCCCCAATGAGCAGTTCTTC
TRBD1	TRBJ1-1	14	.	TRBV5-8	CASSFRGRNTEAFF	TGTGCCAGCAGCTTCAGGGGGCGGAACACTGAAGCTTTCTTT